The TCR beta chain described here comes from a study of control samples from healthy donors and cancer patients. V was clipped by 3 bases and J by 2 bases, with 10 bases between them. This CDR3 has 14 amino acids. CDR1 and CDR2 (germline): PRHDT, FYEKMQ (reference sequence). Some clones are missing from TCRdb's copy, which holds only in-frame ones; the method was immunoSEQ multiplex PCR. Among approximately 87,000 clones listed, roughly 91% were seen once. The TCR sequence derives from a man aged 50 to 59 in good health. What was sequenced was blood. This chain connects TRBV13 to TRBJ1-2; D not certain. The CDR3 loop reads CASSFREANYGYTF. CDR3 in DNA: TGTGCCAGCAGCTTTCGTGAAGCCAACTATGGCTACACCTTC.